This is a list of T cell receptor beta chains from one sample in a study of beta chain features in type 1 diabetes. Produced via immunoSEQ multiplex PCR; TCRdb's table is partial and in-frame only. The sample records roughly 50,000 clones, approximately 44% being singletons. Sample: stem cell memory CD4+ T cells from blood. The receptors were sampled from a man aged 25-45 years with type 1 diabetes. Both conserved end residues are part of each CDR3. The D gene is left open where the match is weak. Part of the rows lack a size; the others show once, few, many or a class for expanded clones.

d_gene: TRBD1
j_gene: TRBJ2-7
abundance: -
v_gene: TRBV7-9
CDR3aa: CASSLARTGRTYEQYF
CDR3nt: TGTGCCAGCAGCTTAGCGCGGACAGGGAGGACCTACGAGCAGTACTTC

d_gene: TRBD2
j_gene: TRBJ2-7
abundance: -
v_gene: TRBV28
CDR3aa: CASSPPGTSSYEQYF
CDR3nt: TGTGCCAGCAGTCCTCCCGGGACTAGCTCCTACGAGCAGTACTTC

d_gene: TRBD2
j_gene: TRBJ2-7
abundance: -
v_gene: TRBV5-1
CDR3aa: CASSAAWREDEQYF
CDR3nt: TGCGCCAGCAGCGCAGCCTGGCGGGAGGACGAGCAGTACTTC

d_gene: -
j_gene: TRBJ2-5
abundance: few
v_gene: TRBV5-1
CDR3aa: CASSPGSWETQYF
CDR3nt: TGCGCCAGCAGCCCCGGGTCGTGGGAGACCCAGTACTTC

d_gene: -
j_gene: TRBJ2-7
abundance: few
v_gene: TRBV6-1
CDR3aa: CASRKAGSSYEQYF
CDR3nt: TGTGCCAGCCGGAAGGCGGGGAGCTCCTACGAGCAGTACTTC

d_gene: TRBD1
j_gene: TRBJ2-1
abundance: -
v_gene: TRBV7-8
CDR3aa: CASSGGQGAYNEQFF
CDR3nt: TGTGCCAGCAGCGGGGGACAGGGGGCCTACAATGAGCAGTTCTTC

d_gene: -
j_gene: TRBJ1-2
abundance: few
v_gene: TRBV14
CDR3aa: CTSSRTEGYGYTF
CDR3nt: TGTACCAGCAGCCGCACGGAGGGCTATGGCTACACCTTC

d_gene: -
j_gene: TRBJ1-1
abundance: few
v_gene: TRBV2
CDR3aa: CASNMNTEAFF
CDR3nt: TGTGCCAGCAATATGAACACTGAAGCTTTCTTT

d_gene: TRBD1
j_gene: TRBJ2-2
abundance: -
v_gene: TRBV5-1
CDR3aa: CASSMGQSMNTGELFF
CDR3nt: TGCGCCAGCAGCATGGGACAGTCGATGAACACCGGGGAGCTGTTTTTT

d_gene: TRBD2
j_gene: TRBJ2-5
abundance: -
v_gene: TRBV28
CDR3aa: CASSFSGMAQETQYF
CDR3nt: TGTGCCAGCAGTTTTAGCGGGATGGCTCAAGAGACCCAGTACTTC

d_gene: TRBD2
j_gene: TRBJ2-4
abundance: few
v_gene: TRBV5-1
CDR3aa: CASSLGLAATKNIQYF
CDR3nt: TGCGCCAGCAGCTTGGGACTAGCGGCTACTAAAAACATTCAGTACTTC

d_gene: -
j_gene: TRBJ2-5
abundance: few
v_gene: TRBV7-2
CDR3aa: CASSQNRPRGETQYF
CDR3nt: TGTGCCAGCAGCCAAAACCGGCCCCGGGGTGAGACCCAGTACTTC

d_gene: -
j_gene: TRBJ2-2
abundance: -
v_gene: TRBV9
CDR3aa: CASSVVGAGTGELFF
CDR3nt: TGTGCCAGCAGCGTAGTGGGGGCAGGGACCGGGGAGCTGTTTTTT

d_gene: TRBD2
j_gene: TRBJ2-7
abundance: -
v_gene: TRBV7-9
CDR3aa: CASSNGGRVDEQYF
CDR3nt: TGTGCCAGCAGCAACGGCGGGAGGGTCGACGAGCAGTACTTC

d_gene: -
j_gene: TRBJ2-1
abundance: -
v_gene: TRBV28
CDR3aa: CASTSGTAEGEQFF
CDR3nt: TGTGCCAGCACCTCCGGGACAGCGGAGGGTGAGCAGTTCTTC

d_gene: TRBD1
j_gene: TRBJ1-5
abundance: -
v_gene: TRBV6-6
CDR3aa: CASSYTDRVQHF
CDR3nt: TGTGCCAGCAGTTACACGGACAGGGTTCAGCATTTT

d_gene: -
j_gene: TRBJ1-5
abundance: -
v_gene: TRBV18
CDR3aa: CASSPRGKPDQPQHF
CDR3nt: TGTGCCAGCTCACCTAGGGGGAAACCGGATCAGCCCCAGCATTTT

d_gene: TRBD2
j_gene: TRBJ2-5
abundance: -
v_gene: TRBV10-3
CDR3aa: CAIKTSGSGEETQYF
CDR3nt: TGTGCCATCAAAACTAGCGGGAGCGGGGAAGAGACCCAGTACTTC

d_gene: TRBD2
j_gene: TRBJ2-1
abundance: -
v_gene: TRBV7-7
CDR3aa: CASSLRWGRAPYNEQFF
CDR3nt: TGTGCCAGCAGCCTTCGCTGGGGGAGGGCACCCTACAATGAGCAGTTCTTC

d_gene: -
j_gene: TRBJ2-3
abundance: -
v_gene: TRBV5-4
CDR3aa: CASSLGGADTQYF
CDR3nt: TGTGCCAGCAGCTTGGGAGGAGCAGATACGCAGTATTTT

d_gene: TRBD2
j_gene: TRBJ2-1
abundance: -
v_gene: TRBV19
CDR3aa: CASSIGGGTSGYNEQFF
CDR3nt: TGTGCCAGTAGTATCGGTGGGGGGACTAGCGGATACAATGAGCAGTTCTTC

d_gene: TRBD2
j_gene: TRBJ2-5
abundance: -
v_gene: TRBV6-1
CDR3aa: CASSDRGAGIQETQYF
CDR3nt: TGTGCCAGCAGTGACCGGGGAGCGGGGATCCAAGAGACCCAGTACTTC

d_gene: TRBD2
j_gene: TRBJ2-1
abundance: few
v_gene: TRBV7-2
CDR3aa: CASSFGLAGYNEQFF
CDR3nt: TGTGCCAGCAGCTTTGGACTAGCGGGGTACAATGAGCAGTTCTTC

d_gene: -
j_gene: TRBJ2-6
abundance: few
v_gene: TRBV19
CDR3aa: CASSFSRISSGANVLTF
CDR3nt: TGTGCCAGTAGTTTCTCTCGTATCAGCTCTGGGGCCAACGTCCTGACTTTC

d_gene: -
j_gene: TRBJ1-2
abundance: -
v_gene: TRBV28
CDR3aa: CASHEGQGKLYGYTF
CDR3nt: TGTGCCAGCCATGAGGGGCAGGGGAAACTCTATGGCTACACCTTC

d_gene: -
j_gene: TRBJ1-2
abundance: -
v_gene: TRBV25-1
CDR3aa: CASRGGRGGGYTF
CDR3nt: TGTGCCAGCAGGGGGGGACGGGGAGGTGGCTACACCTTC

d_gene: TRBD2
j_gene: TRBJ2-7
abundance: few
v_gene: TRBV11-2
CDR3aa: CASSSGRTGGVDEQYF
CDR3nt: TGTGCCAGCAGCTCGGGGCGGACGGGGGGTGTCGACGAGCAGTACTTC

d_gene: TRBD1
j_gene: TRBJ1-5
abundance: -
v_gene: TRBV18
CDR3aa: CASSKGQGPNQPQHF
CDR3nt: TGTGCCAGCTCAAAGGGACAGGGGCCTAATCAGCCCCAGCATTTT

d_gene: TRBD2
j_gene: TRBJ2-4
abundance: few
v_gene: TRBV7-2
CDR3aa: CASSLVSGSAAKNIQYF
CDR3nt: TGTGCCAGCAGCTTAGTGAGCGGGAGTGCCGCCAAAAACATTCAGTACTTC

d_gene: TRBD2
j_gene: TRBJ2-7
abundance: -
v_gene: TRBV6-5
CDR3aa: CASKPLAGEYEQYF
CDR3nt: TGTGCCAGCAAACCACTAGCGGGAGAGTACGAGCAGTACTTC

d_gene: -
j_gene: TRBJ2-7
abundance: -
v_gene: TRBV29-1
CDR3aa: CSVLDRSSYEQYF
CDR3nt: TGCAGCGTTCTAGACAGGAGCTCCTACGAGCAGTACTTC

d_gene: -
j_gene: TRBJ2-1
abundance: few
v_gene: TRBV2
CDR3aa: CASSWQGGNEQFF
CDR3nt: TGTGCCAGCAGTTGGCAGGGGGGCAATGAGCAGTTCTTC

d_gene: -
j_gene: TRBJ2-2
abundance: -
v_gene: TRBV6-6
CDR3aa: CASRRVIGELFF
CDR3nt: TGTGCCAGCAGACGGGTTATCGGGGAGCTGTTTTTT

d_gene: -
j_gene: TRBJ2-1
abundance: -
v_gene: TRBV7-3
CDR3aa: CASSRTENNEQFF
CDR3nt: TGTGCCAGCAGCCGGACAGAGAATAATGAGCAGTTCTTC

d_gene: TRBD2
j_gene: TRBJ2-1
abundance: -
v_gene: TRBV5-1
CDR3aa: CASSLSGTSYNEQFF
CDR3nt: TGCGCCAGCAGCTTGAGCGGGACTTCCTACAATGAGCAGTTCTTC

d_gene: TRBD2
j_gene: TRBJ2-2
abundance: few
v_gene: TRBV5-1
CDR3aa: CASSSGTSGNTGELFF
CDR3nt: TGCGCCAGCAGCAGCGGGACTAGCGGGAACACCGGGGAGCTGTTTTTT

d_gene: -
j_gene: TRBJ2-7
abundance: -
v_gene: TRBV14
CDR3aa: CASSPGGAAAYEQYF
CDR3nt: TGTGCCAGCAGCCCGGGCGGAGCGGCTGCCTACGAGCAGTACTTC

d_gene: -
j_gene: TRBJ2-3
abundance: -
v_gene: TRBV2
CDR3aa: CASGPLVADTQYF
CDR3nt: TGTGCCAGCGGCCCCCTAGTAGCAGATACGCAGTATTTT

d_gene: TRBD2
j_gene: TRBJ2-1
abundance: few
v_gene: TRBV6-1
CDR3aa: CASSGSGGSSYNEQFF
CDR3nt: TGTGCCAGCAGTGGTAGCGGGGGTAGCTCCTACAATGAGCAGTTCTTC

d_gene: TRBD1
j_gene: TRBJ2-7
abundance: -
v_gene: TRBV19
CDR3aa: CASSPGTGSREEQYF
CDR3nt: TGTGCCAGTAGTCCAGGGACAGGGTCAAGGGAAGAGCAGTACTTC

d_gene: -
j_gene: TRBJ2-5
abundance: -
v_gene: TRBV7-9
CDR3aa: CASSRQSQETQYF
CDR3nt: TGTGCCAGCAGCCGACAGAGCCAAGAGACCCAGTACTTC

d_gene: TRBD1
j_gene: TRBJ2-5
abundance: few
v_gene: TRBV29-1
CDR3aa: CSVSGTGEEETQYF
CDR3nt: TGCAGCGTGTCCGGGACAGGGGAAGAAGAGACCCAGTACTTC

d_gene: -
j_gene: TRBJ2-1
abundance: -
v_gene: TRBV7-2
CDR3aa: CASSPQTASYNEQFF
CDR3nt: TGTGCCAGCAGCCCCCAGACAGCTTCCTACAATGAGCAGTTCTTC

d_gene: -
j_gene: TRBJ2-7
abundance: -
v_gene: TRBV27
CDR3aa: CASSKQVSYEQYF
CDR3nt: TGTGCCAGCAGTAAACAGGTCTCCTACGAGCAGTACTTC

d_gene: -
j_gene: TRBJ1-1
abundance: -
v_gene: TRBV5-1
CDR3aa: CASSWISGPLNTEAFF
CDR3nt: TGCGCCAGCAGCTGGATTTCAGGGCCACTAAACACTGAAGCTTTCTTT

d_gene: TRBD1
j_gene: TRBJ2-7
abundance: -
v_gene: TRBV5-4
CDR3aa: CASSWPGQGLGEQYF
CDR3nt: TGTGCCAGCAGCTGGCCGGGACAGGGGCTTGGAGAGCAGTACTTC

d_gene: TRBD2
j_gene: TRBJ2-5
abundance: -
v_gene: TRBV5-8
CDR3aa: CASSLALTSGSETQYF
CDR3nt: TGTGCCAGCAGCTTGGCCTTGACTAGCGGGAGTGAGACCCAGTACTTC

d_gene: TRBD1
j_gene: TRBJ1-1
abundance: few
v_gene: TRBV18
CDR3aa: CASSPMTGGQIMNTEAFF
CDR3nt: TGTGCCAGCTCACCAATGACAGGGGGCCAAATCATGAACACTGAAGCTTTCTTT

d_gene: TRBD1
j_gene: TRBJ2-1
abundance: -
v_gene: TRBV14
CDR3aa: CASTAGGNEQFF
CDR3nt: TGTGCGTCGACCGCAGGGGGAAATGAGCAGTTCTTC

d_gene: -
j_gene: TRBJ2-7
abundance: few
v_gene: TRBV29-1
CDR3aa: CSVGGWGGISYEQYF
CDR3nt: TGCAGCGTTGGGGGTTGGGGCGGGATCTCCTACGAGCAGTACTTC

d_gene: -
j_gene: TRBJ1-2
abundance: -
v_gene: TRBV29-1
CDR3aa: CSVGDFQYGYTF
CDR3nt: TGCAGCGTTGGTGACTTTCAGTATGGCTACACCTTC

d_gene: TRBD2
j_gene: TRBJ2-1
abundance: few
v_gene: TRBV18
CDR3aa: CASSPPASGIGFDEQFF
CDR3nt: TGTGCCAGCTCACCACCCGCTAGCGGGATCGGTTTCGATGAGCAGTTCTTC

d_gene: TRBD2
j_gene: TRBJ2-3
abundance: -
v_gene: TRBV10-3
CDR3aa: CAISERGGGTDTQYF
CDR3nt: TGTGCCATCAGTGAGCGGGGGGGTGGCACAGATACGCAGTATTTT

d_gene: -
j_gene: TRBJ2-1
abundance: few
v_gene: TRBV7-9
CDR3aa: CASSLLTGEQFF
CDR3nt: TGTGCCAGCAGCTTGTTGACCGGGGAGCAGTTCTTC

d_gene: -
j_gene: TRBJ1-1
abundance: few
v_gene: TRBV7-9
CDR3aa: CASSLGLPGSNVGAFF
CDR3nt: TGTGCCAGCAGCTTAGGCCTACCCGGGAGTAACGTGGGGGCTTTCTTT

d_gene: TRBD2
j_gene: TRBJ2-1
abundance: -
v_gene: TRBV29-1
CDR3aa: CSVRGPGRGEQFF
CDR3nt: TGCAGCGTTAGGGGACCCGGGAGGGGTGAGCAGTTCTTC

d_gene: -
j_gene: TRBJ2-1
abundance: -
v_gene: TRBV2
CDR3aa: CASSDGVANEQFF
CDR3nt: TGTGCCAGCAGTGACGGGGTAGCCAATGAGCAGTTCTTC

d_gene: TRBD1
j_gene: TRBJ1-2
abundance: -
v_gene: TRBV6-5
CDR3aa: CASSDRVYGYTF
CDR3nt: TGTGCCAGCAGTGACAGGGTCTATGGCTACACCTTC

d_gene: -
j_gene: TRBJ2-7
abundance: few
v_gene: TRBV7-2
CDR3aa: CASSLGNNPAYEQYF
CDR3nt: TGTGCCAGCAGCTTAGGCAACAACCCAGCCTACGAGCAGTACTTC

d_gene: TRBD1
j_gene: TRBJ2-7
abundance: once
v_gene: TRBV7-6
CDR3aa: CASSFLGGEGEQYF
CDR3nt: TGTGCCAGCAGCTTCTTAGGGGGCGAGGGCGAGCAGTACTTC